This T cell receptor beta chain was observed in a study of human T cells and chemical hapten exposure. The study, taken as a whole, reports: Sensitization with DPC brought no change to TCRs above 1 in 1000 in frequency.

The library put unique molecular identifiers onto individual cDNA molecules. Each CDR3 protein is one row after TCRdb ran MiXCR on the RACE reads. The profile shows some 81,000 distinct CDR3 sequences, 8.5% to 9.5% of them singletons. Per germline, CDR1 GTSNPN and CDR2 SVGIG (reference sequence). The CDR3 sequence is 15 residues long. V was trimmed by 2 bases and J by 7 bases, leaving 17 bases between them. With respect to this clonotype: The antigen is undetermined.

Time point reported: healthy volunteer bleed at 6 weeks. Blood, whole and unfractionated, served as the source for total RNA extraction. Sequencing was done on a sample of whole blood. This chain links TRBV30 with TRBJ1-4; D unresolved. The TCR was taken from a female donor in good health. Some clones in this sample may be carry-over from other donors' samples. In nucleotides, the CDR3 is TGTGCCTGGAGTTTTAATTATGGGAGGAGTGAAAAACTGTTTTTT. This sequence encodes CAWSFNYGRSEKLFF.